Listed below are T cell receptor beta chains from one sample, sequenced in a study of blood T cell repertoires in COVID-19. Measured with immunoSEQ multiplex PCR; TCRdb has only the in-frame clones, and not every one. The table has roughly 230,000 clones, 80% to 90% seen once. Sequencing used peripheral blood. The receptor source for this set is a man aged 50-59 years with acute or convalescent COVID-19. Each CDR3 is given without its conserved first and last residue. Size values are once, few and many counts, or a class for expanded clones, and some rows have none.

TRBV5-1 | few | ASSLAVWGLGGELF
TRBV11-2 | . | ASSLDVGVEQF
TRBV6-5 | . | ASRRTGTNEKLF
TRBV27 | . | ASSSRPGTVNTEAF
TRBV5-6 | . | ASSLGQAASYSNQPQH
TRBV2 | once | ATSGSYEQY
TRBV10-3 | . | AIKVNRGSYGYT
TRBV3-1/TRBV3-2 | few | ASSQGGANTEAF
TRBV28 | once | ASKSGAGNEKLF
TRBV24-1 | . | ATMDSANEQY
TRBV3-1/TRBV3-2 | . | ASSYRGENIQY
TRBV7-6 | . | ASSLEQGTSPLH
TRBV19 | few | ASSSDRAQRPNYGYT
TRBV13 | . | ASSSRDRGPHGYT
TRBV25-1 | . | ASSESGGANEQF
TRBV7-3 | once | ASSLIPPPEGAIGDTQY
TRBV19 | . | ASSISGAPYNEQF
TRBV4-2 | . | ASSPDGRQGRPQH
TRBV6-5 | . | ASSYLWAGSTDTQY
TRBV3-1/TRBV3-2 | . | ASSQERAGGHSPLH
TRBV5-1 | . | ASYFGQGNFIDGYT
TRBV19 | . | ASTREEGGQRTGELF
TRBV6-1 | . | ASSERQGGYSPLH
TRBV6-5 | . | ASSSPRDTIY
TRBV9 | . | ASSVASLHDEQY
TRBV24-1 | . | ATSDPNRFNEQF
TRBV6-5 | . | ASSSGTGQTEAF
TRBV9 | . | ASSVEFAGGPNIQY
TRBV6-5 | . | ASGQGSIPEAF
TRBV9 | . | ASSANRAGPQH
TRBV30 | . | AWRGSGSREQY
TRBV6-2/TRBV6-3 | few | ASSSPTSGRIGELF
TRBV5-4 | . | ASSWGTGPYEAF
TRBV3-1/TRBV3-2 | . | ASSQMTGDSGEQY
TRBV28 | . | ASRLGGGTAVYEQY
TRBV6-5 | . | ASRQYLTGGNTIY
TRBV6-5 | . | ASSYSGTGAYNEQF
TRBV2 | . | ASNWRGGNEQY
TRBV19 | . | ASTRGRNGGYT
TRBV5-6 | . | ASSLGTGANQPQH
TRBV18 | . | ASSPFVGAEMNTEAF
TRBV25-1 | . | ASSYSGRRYNEQF
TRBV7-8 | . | ASSSRTFYEQY
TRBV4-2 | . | ASSQGQGKDSPLH
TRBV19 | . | ATAGAPAPYEQY